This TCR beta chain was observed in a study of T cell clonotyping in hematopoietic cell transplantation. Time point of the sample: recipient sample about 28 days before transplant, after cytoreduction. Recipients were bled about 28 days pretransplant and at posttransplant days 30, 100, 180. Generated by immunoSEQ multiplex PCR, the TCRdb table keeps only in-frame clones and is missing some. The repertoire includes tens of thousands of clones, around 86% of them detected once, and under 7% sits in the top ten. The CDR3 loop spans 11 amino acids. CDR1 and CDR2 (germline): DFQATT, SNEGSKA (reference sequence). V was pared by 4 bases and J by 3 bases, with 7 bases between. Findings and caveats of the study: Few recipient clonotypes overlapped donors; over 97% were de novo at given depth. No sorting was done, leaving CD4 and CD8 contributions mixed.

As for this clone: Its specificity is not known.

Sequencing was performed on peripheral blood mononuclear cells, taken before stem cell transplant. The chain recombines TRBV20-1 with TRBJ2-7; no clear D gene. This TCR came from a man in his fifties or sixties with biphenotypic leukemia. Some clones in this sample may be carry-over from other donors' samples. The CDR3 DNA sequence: TGCAGTGCTATACGGAGCTACGAGCAGTACTTC. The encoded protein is CSAIRSYEQYF.